This T cell receptor beta chain is drawn from a study of a mutant IDH1 vaccine in newly diagnosed glioma. About the study: Patients got radiotherapy, temozolomide, or both beforehand, and most got both.

Libraries were prepared by immunoSEQ multiplex PCR; TCRdb keeps only in-frame clonotypes and omits some of them. The table records tens of thousands of clones, 75% to 90% of them present only once. Whole-study results and caveats: Vaccination induced immune responses in 85% to 95% of patients. No link was apparently found between pseudoprogression and changes in top peripheral T cell clonotypes.

Time point of the sample: baseline, week 1 (first vaccination visit). Documented treatment: pre-vaccination baseline after standard-of-care therapy. As to this clone: What it recognizes is unknown.

The sample in question was PBMCs, obtained from a glioma patient treated with radiotherapy, temozolomide or both. This clonotype originated in a woman in her thirties or forties with glioma.

The CDR3 bases are TGTGCCACCCGTCGCACAGGGAGCTCCTACGAGCAGTACTTC. This gives the protein CATRRTGSSYEQYF. The chain joins TRBV15 to TRBJ2-7; perhaps TRBD1 as D (6 bases). The V end lost 8 bases, the J end lost 0 bases, and 14 bases lay between the germline ends. This CDR3 region has 14 residues. Germline values: CDR1 LNHNV, CDR2 YYDKDF (reference sequence).